The text below deals with one T cell receptor beta chain. V gave up 0 bases and J gave up 2 bases; unmatched junction bases: 5. Germline CDR1 and CDR2: MNHEY and SMNVEV (reference sequence). This CDR3 is 16 amino acids long. The data derive from a study of blood T cell repertoires in COVID-19. Study-wide context: COVID-19 samples, acute and convalescent, were from the United States, Italy and Spain.

Original data processing: The authors estimated nucleated cell counts from reference gene primer amplification. Assay used: immunoSEQ multiplex PCR; TCRdb lists only in-frame clones, some missing. Clone size and the V and J calls come from that table; the DNA yielded D and trimming. The sample shows about 54,000 clones, just over 90% of them seen only once. This TCR derives from a woman in her thirties or forties with active COVID-19. The J gene is TRBJ2-7, the V gene TRBV27; 9 nucleotides match TRBD1. Material for sequencing was peripheral blood. CDR3 sequence: CASSLSWDRATYEQYF. CDR3 in DNA: TGTGCCAGCAGTTTATCTTGGGACAGGGCAACCTACGAGCAGTACTTC.